The following is a TCR beta chain sequence with its context. Everyone who gave samples was a healthy Caucasian. TCRdb analysed the 5' RACE reads with MiXCR anew, one entry per CDR3 protein. The sample includes about 240,000 distinct CDR3 sequences, roughly a tenth seen only once; the top ten take approximately 9.1%. The data derive from a study of identical twins. The receptor was isolated from a man aged 45-65 years in good health. The sequencing input was memory T cells sorted from blood.

CDR3 loop: CASSMVREGIGSYTF. The CDR3 DNA reads as TGTGCCAGTAGTATGGTACGGGAAGGAATTGGAAGCTACACCTTC. This chain uses TRBV19 with TRBJ1-2; the D is unclear. The V end was cut by 3 bases, the J end by 9 bases, with 20 bases between. The CDR3 totals 15 residues. Germline V gene data show CDR1 as LNHDA and CDR2 as SQIVND (reference sequence).